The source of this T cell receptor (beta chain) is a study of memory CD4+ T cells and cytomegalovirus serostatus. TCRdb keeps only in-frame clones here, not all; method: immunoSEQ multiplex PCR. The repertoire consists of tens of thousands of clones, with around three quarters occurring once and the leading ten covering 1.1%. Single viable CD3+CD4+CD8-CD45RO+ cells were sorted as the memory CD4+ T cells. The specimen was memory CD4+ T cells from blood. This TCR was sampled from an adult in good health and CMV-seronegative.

The DNA of the CDR3 is TGCGCCAGCAACCGTCCTGGGGGGGGTTACAATGAGCAGTTCTTC. It translates to CASNRPGGGYNEQFF. This chain uses TRBV10-1 with TRBJ2-1; 7 nucleotides agree with TRBD2. The CDR3 is 15 residues long. Losses at the gene ends were 7 bases for V and 4 bases for J; bases not matched to a gene: 10. Germline V lookup: CDR1 WNHNN, CDR2 SYGVQD (reference sequence).